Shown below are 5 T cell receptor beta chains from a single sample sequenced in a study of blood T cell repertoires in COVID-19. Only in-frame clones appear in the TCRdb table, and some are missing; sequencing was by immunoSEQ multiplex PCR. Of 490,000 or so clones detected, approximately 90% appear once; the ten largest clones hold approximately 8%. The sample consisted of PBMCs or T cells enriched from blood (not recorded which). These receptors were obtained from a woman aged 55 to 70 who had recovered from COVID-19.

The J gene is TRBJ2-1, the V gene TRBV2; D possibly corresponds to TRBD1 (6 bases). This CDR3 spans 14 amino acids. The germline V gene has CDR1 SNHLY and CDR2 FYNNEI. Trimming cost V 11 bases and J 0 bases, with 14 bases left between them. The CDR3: CAQRDTSSYNEQFF. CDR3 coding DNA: TGTGCCCAACGGGACACGAGCTCCTACAATGAGCAGTTCTTC.

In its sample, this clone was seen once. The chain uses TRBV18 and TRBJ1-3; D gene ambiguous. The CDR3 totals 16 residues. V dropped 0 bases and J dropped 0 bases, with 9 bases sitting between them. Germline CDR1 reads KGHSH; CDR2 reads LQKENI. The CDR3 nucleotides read TGTGCCAGCTCACCACCGGCCAGCGGCTCTGGAAACACCATATATTTT. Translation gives CASSPPASGSGNTIYF.

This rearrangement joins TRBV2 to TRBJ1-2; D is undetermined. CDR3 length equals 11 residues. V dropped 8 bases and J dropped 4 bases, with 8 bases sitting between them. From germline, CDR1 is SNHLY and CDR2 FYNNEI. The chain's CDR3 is CASALSYGYTF. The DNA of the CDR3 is TGTGCCAGCGCGCTAAGCTATGGCTACACCTTC.

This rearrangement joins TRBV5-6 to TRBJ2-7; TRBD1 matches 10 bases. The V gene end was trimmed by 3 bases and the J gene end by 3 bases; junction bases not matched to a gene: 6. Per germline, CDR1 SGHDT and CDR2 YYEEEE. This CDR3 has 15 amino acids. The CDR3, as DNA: TGTGCCAGCAGCTCGCTGACAGGGGGCAACTACGAGCAGTACTTC. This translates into CASSSLTGGNYEQYF.

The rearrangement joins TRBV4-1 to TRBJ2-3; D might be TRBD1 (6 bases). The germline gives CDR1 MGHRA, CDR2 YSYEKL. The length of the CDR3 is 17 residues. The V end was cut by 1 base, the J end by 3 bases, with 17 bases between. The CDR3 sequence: CASSQVGQGLWTDTQYF. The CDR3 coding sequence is TGCGCCAGCAGCCAAGTGGGCCAGGGGCTTTGGACAGATACGCAGTATTTT.